These 18 T cell receptor beta chains were all obtained from the same sample, sequenced in a study of a mutant IDH1 vaccine in newly diagnosed glioma. Antigens of these TCRs are unknown. Time point defined: week 35, safety follow-up. A 20-mer mutant IDH1 peptide at 300 ug was injected subcutaneously with topical imiquimod. The method was immunoSEQ multiplex PCR; TCRdb's version includes in-frame clones alone and lacks a portion of them. The sample lists about 68,000 clones; around 82% were seen once. Sequences were derived from PBMCs, sampled from a glioma patient whose treatment included an IDH1 peptide vaccine. Source of these receptors: a young man with glioma.

The V and J genes are TRBV10-3 and TRBJ1-6; 7 positions match TRBD1. This CDR3 contains 14 residues. Germline V lookup: CDR1 ENHRY, CDR2 SYGVKD. V was clipped by 0 bases and J by 7 bases; unmatched bases: 0. The CDR3 reads CAISESTGNSPLHF. Here the CDR3 DNA reads TGTGCCATCAGTGAGTCGACAGGGAATTCACCCCTCCACTTT.

This clone was recorded only once. V usage is TRBV10-3 and J usage is TRBJ1-2, with a weak D call TRBD1 (5 bases). Germline values: CDR1 ENHRY, CDR2 SYGVKD. The CDR3 is made up of 14 amino acids. V lost 6 bases, J lost 8 bases, and 19 bases lay in between. CDR3 nucleotides: TGTGCCATCAGCCTAAGGGAGACAGAGGGAGGCTACACCTTC. This codes for CAISLRETEGGYTF.

This chain joins TRBV7-2 and TRBJ1-3, with 10 bases that match TRBD1. Germline CDR1 reads SGHTA; CDR2 reads FQGNSA. V shed 3 bases and J 0 bases; nucleotides not matched to a gene: 2. The CDR3 is 16 residues long. Here the CDR3 reads CASSLTGGSSGNTIYF. CDR3 DNA: TGTGCCAGCAGCTTGACAGGGGGCTCCTCTGGAAACACCATATATTTT.

This sequence joins TRBV7-9 and TRBJ1-5; D is perhaps TRBD1 (6 bases). CDR1 is SEHNR, CDR2 FQNEAQ, per germline (reference sequence). There are 16 residues in the CDR3. The V and J ends lost 5 bases and 5 bases respectively, with 19 bases between them. The CDR3 bases are TGTGCCAGCAGCCCCGGAGCAACAGGGTTTTATCAGCCCCAGCATTTT. Its translation is CASSPGATGFYQPQHF.

The J gene is TRBJ2-7, the V gene TRBV5-4, with D perhaps matching TRBD1 or TRBD2 (5 bases each). The CDR3 extends over 13 amino acids. Between the trimmed V and J ends, which lost 4 bases and 5 bases, there was a span of 13 bases. CDR1 is SGHNT, CDR2 YYREEE, per germline (reference sequence). In DNA form, the CDR3 reads TGTGCCAGCAGCCCTTGGGGACGCAACGAGCAGTACTTC. This encodes CASSPWGRNEQYF.

This chain uses TRBV7-6 with TRBJ2-3; D is ambiguous. V was trimmed by 5 bases and J by 0 bases, leaving 12 bases between them. Germline V gene data show CDR1 as SGHVS and CDR2 as FNYEAQ. This CDR3 spans 15 amino acids. CDR3 amino acids: CASSPYRSSTDTQYF. The DNA for the CDR3 is TGTGCCAGCAGCCCTTATCGATCGAGCACAGATACGCAGTATTTT.

Only one count was recorded for this clone. The rearrangement uses TRBV9 and TRBJ1-3; no clear D. The CDR3 contains 15 residues. Germline V gives CDR1 SGDLS, CDR2 YYNGEE. V gave up 4 bases and J gave up 4 bases, with 15 bases separating them. The DNA for the CDR3 is TGTGCCAGCAGCTTCGGGGTATCTGCAGGAAACACCATATATTTT. It specifies CASSFGVSAGNTIYF.

This chain links TRBV4-2 with TRBJ1-2; perhaps TRBD1 as D (6 bases). The CDR3 runs to 16 residues. V lost 0 bases and J 4 bases, leaving 15 bases between the germline ends. Germline V lookup: CDR1 LGHNA, CDR2 YNFKEQ. CDR3 in DNA: TGTGCCAGCAGCCAAGATCCCGGAGGGGGAATCTATGGCTACACCTTC. This sequence encodes CASSQDPGGGIYGYTF.

The gene calls are TRBV29-1 and TRBJ1-2; D might be TRBD1 (5 bases). CDR3 length equals 15 residues. The germline V gene encodes CDR1 SQVTM and CDR2 ANQGSEA. Trimming pared 3 bases from V and 1 base from J, leaving 15 bases between. The CDR3 loop is CSVDFGLGLNYGYTF. CDR3 nucleotide sequence: TGCAGCGTTGACTTCGGGTTGGGACTTAACTATGGCTACACCTTC.

This rearrangement joins TRBV5-1 to TRBJ2-7; D is ambiguous. V was clipped by 1 base and J by 4 bases, with 6 bases between them. This CDR3 region has 12 residues. Germline V gene sequence: CDR1 SGHRS, CDR2 YFSETQ. The CDR3 DNA is TGCGCCAGCAGCTTGAACGGTTACGAGCAGTACTTC. Protein sequence: CASSLNGYEQYF.

CDR3 in DNA: TGTGCCAGCAGCCGTCCGCAGATCCCAAACTATGGCTACACCTTC. Protein sequence: CASSRPQIPNYGYTF. The rearrangement joins TRBV7-2 to TRBJ1-2, with D unresolved. The V end lost 5 bases, the J end lost 2 bases, and 15 bases lay between the germline ends. The CDR3 runs 15 residues. The germline V gene encodes CDR1 SGHTA and CDR2 FQGNSA. Variable domain in full (rest from reference TRBV7-2 and TRBJ1-2): GAGVSQSPSNKVTEKGKDVELRCDPISGHTALYWYRQSLGQGLEFLIYFQGNSAPDKSGLPSDRFSAERTGGSVSTLTIQRTQQEDSAVYLCASSRPQIPNYGYTFGSGTRLTVV.

The chain uses TRBV6-5 and TRBJ1-1; D remains ambiguous. V lost 3 bases to trimming and J lost 2 bases, with 13 bases between them. Germline V gene lookup returns CDR1 MNHEY and CDR2 SVGAGI. This CDR3 has 15 residues. CDR3 in amino acids: CASSYPGSFNTEAFF. The CDR3 DNA follows: TGTGCCAGCAGTTATCCCGGTTCCTTTAACACTGAAGCTTTCTTT.

The chain is built from TRBV6-1 and TRBJ1-1; D perhaps matches TRBD1 (5 bases). With 3 bases removed from V and 1 base from J, the gap between germline ends came to 15 bases. Germline CDR1 reads MNHNS; CDR2 reads SASEGT. The CDR3 totals 16 residues. The CDR3 DNA follows: TGTGCCAGCAGTGATCCCAACTGGGGGAGGAACACTGAAGCTTTCTTT. It encodes CASSDPNWGRNTEAFF.

The gene calls are TRBV9 and TRBJ2-1, with D uncertain. Germline CDR1 SGDLS, CDR2 YYNGEE. There are 15 residues in the CDR3. The V gene lost 0 bases and the J gene lost 0 bases, with 7 bases spanning the gap. CDR3 in amino acids: CASSVGLASYNEQFF. Written as DNA, the CDR3 is TGTGCCAGCAGCGTAGGGCTTGCCTCCTACAATGAGCAGTTCTTC.

This rearrangement joins TRBV29-1 to TRBJ1-2, with a possible D match to TRBD1 (5 bases). The CDR3 spans 13 residues. CDR1 is SQVTM and CDR2 is ANQGSEA in the germline V gene. V lost 4 bases and J 3 bases, leaving 12 bases between the germline ends. The CDR3 bases are TGCAGCGTTGGGGCAGGGCAGCACTATGGCTACACCTTC. Its protein is CSVGAGQHYGYTF.

The genes are TRBV6-5 and TRBJ1-5; no clear D gene. The CDR3 runs 14 residues. V lost 6 bases to trimming and J lost 0 bases, with 9 bases between them. CDR1 MNHEY and CDR2 SVGAGI come from the germline V gene. The CDR3 here is CASRPDNSNQPQHF. The CDR3 nucleotides read TGTGCCAGCAGGCCCGATAATAGCAATCAGCCCCAGCATTTT.

The rearrangement uses TRBV7-2 and TRBJ1-2, with unresolved D. Germline CDR1 SGHTA, CDR2 FQGNSA. CDR3 length: 12 residues. Trimming shortened V by 2 bases and J by 4 bases, and 5 bases separated the two germline ends. The CDR3 is CASSLRSYGYTF. The CDR3 DNA is TGTGCCAGCAGCTTAAGATCCTATGGCTACACCTTC.

This rearrangement joins TRBV13 to TRBJ2-2; perhaps D is TRBD1 or TRBD2 (5 bases each). Germline CDR1 reads PRHDT; CDR2 reads FYEKMQ (reference sequence). Trimming took off 5 bases at V and 6 bases at J, with 19 bases between the two ends. This CDR3 is built from 16 residues. CDR3 residues: CASSLGRDSGPGELFF. As DNA, the CDR3 is TGTGCCAGCAGCCTCGGAAGGGATTCGGGACCCGGGGAGCTGTTTTTT.